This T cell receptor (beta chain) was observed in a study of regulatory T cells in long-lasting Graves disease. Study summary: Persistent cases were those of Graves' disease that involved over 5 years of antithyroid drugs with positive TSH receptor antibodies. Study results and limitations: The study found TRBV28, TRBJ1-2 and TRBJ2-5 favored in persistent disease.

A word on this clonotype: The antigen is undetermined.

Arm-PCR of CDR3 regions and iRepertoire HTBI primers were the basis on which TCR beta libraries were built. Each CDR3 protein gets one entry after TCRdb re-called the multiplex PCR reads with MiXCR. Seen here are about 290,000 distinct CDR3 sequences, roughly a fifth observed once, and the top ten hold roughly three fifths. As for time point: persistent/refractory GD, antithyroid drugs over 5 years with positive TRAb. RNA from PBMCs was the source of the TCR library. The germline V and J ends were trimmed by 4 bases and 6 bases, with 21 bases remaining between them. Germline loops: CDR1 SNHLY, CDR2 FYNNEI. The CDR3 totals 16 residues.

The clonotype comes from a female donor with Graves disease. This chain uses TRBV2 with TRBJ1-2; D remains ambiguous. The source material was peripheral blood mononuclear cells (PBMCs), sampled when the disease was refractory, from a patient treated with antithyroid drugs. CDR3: CASSGRGGGRPHGYTF. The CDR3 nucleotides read TGTGCCAGCAGTGGTCGAGGAGGAGGGAGACCCCATGGCTACACCTTC.